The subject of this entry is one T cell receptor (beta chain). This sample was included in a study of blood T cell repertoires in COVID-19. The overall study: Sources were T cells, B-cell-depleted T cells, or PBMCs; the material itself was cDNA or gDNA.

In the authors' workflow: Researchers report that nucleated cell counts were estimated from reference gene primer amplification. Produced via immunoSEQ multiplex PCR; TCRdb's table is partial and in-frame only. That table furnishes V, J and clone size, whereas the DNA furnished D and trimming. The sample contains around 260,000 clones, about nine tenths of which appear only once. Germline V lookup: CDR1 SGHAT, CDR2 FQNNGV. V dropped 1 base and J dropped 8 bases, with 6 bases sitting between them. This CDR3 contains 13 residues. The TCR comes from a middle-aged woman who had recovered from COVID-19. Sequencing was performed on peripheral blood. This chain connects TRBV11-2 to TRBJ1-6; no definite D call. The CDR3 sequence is CASSLARDSPLHF. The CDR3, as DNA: TGTGCCAGCAGCTTAGCGAGGGATTCACCCCTCCACTTT.